Here is one T cell receptor (beta chain) with its context. Its antigen remains unidentified. CDR1 is MNHEY, CDR2 SMNVEV, per germline (reference sequence). V was trimmed by 6 bases and J by 0 bases, leaving 9 bases between them. CDR3 size: 13 residues. Here immunoSEQ multiplex PCR was the method, and the copy in TCRdb shows in-frame clones only, minus some. This table holds some 98,000 clones, roughly 85% found once. The entry originates in a study of cytomegalovirus exposure and HLA in healthy donors. On the study more broadly: A later analysis reported the same platform for the 100 to 150 validation repertoires and the roughly 700 first-cohort repertoires.

Study-level findings and limits: It was 150 or so TCR beta chains that were listed as cytomegalovirus-associated.

This sequence originates from a woman under 40 in good health and CMV-seronegative. V usage is TRBV27 and J usage is TRBJ2-7; a weak D match, TRBD1 (5 bases). The source material was PBMCs. The CDR3 nucleotides are TGTGCCAGCAGCCGCGACAGCTCCTACGAGCAGTACTTC. This gives the protein CASSRDSSYEQYF.